The clone carrying this T cell receptor beta chain has only a few counts. The TCRbeta library was prepared with unique molecular identifiers. TCRdb analysed the PCR reads with MiXCR anew, one entry per CDR3 protein. The sample contains hundreds of thousands of distinct CDR3 sequences, about 10% of which appear only once. The entry originates in a study of T-cell reconstitution after alpha-beta-depleted transplantation in children. The CDR3 spans 14 residues. Germline V gene sequence: CDR1 GTSNPN, CDR2 SVGIG (reference sequence). J lost 2 bases, V lost 4 bases, and 6 bases had no gene match. This specimen was PBMCs from the stem cell graft donor, taken from the stem cell graft. The chain is built from TRBV30 and TRBJ2-7, with 9 bases identical to TRBD1. The TCR originated in a human donor who donated a stem cell graft to a child with acute myeloid leukemia. The DNA for the CDR3 is TGTGCCTGGACCCGGGACAGGGCGGCCTACGAGCAGTACTTC. It is translated as CAWTRDRAAYEQYF.